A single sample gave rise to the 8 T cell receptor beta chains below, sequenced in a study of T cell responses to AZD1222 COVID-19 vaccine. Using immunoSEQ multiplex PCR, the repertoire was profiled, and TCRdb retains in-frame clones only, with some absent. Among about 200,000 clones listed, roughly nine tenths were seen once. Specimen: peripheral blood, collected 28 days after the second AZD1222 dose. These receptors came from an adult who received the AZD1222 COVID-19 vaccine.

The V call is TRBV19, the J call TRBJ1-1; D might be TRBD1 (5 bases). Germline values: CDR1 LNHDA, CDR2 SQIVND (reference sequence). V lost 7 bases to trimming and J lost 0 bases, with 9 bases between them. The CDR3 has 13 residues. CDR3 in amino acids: CASKGTLNTEAFF. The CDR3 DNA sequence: TGTGCCAGTAAAGGGACCCTGAACACTGAAGCTTTCTTT.

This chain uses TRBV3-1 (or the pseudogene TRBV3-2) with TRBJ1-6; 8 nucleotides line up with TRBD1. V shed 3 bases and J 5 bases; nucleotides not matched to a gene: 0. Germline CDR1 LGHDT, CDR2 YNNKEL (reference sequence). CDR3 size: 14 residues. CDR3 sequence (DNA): TGTGCCAGCAGCCACAGGGGGCATAATTCACCCCTCCACTTT. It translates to CASSHRGHNSPLHF.

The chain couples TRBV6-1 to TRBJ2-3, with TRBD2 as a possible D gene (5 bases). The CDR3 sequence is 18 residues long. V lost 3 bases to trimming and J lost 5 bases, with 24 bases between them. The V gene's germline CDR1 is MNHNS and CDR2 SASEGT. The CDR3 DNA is TGTGCCAGCAGTGACGGACCCCTAATAGACTACAGTGGAGATACGCAGTATTTT. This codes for CASSDGPLIDYSGDTQYF.

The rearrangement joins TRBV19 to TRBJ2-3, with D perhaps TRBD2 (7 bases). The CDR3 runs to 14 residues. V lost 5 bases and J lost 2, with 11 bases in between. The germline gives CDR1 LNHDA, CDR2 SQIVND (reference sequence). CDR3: CASSERGHTDTQYF. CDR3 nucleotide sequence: TGTGCCAGTAGTGAGCGGGGACACACAGATACGCAGTATTTT.

CDR3 amino acids: CASSQATGGNTEAFF. The CDR3 DNA follows: TGCGCCAGCAGCCAAGCAACAGGGGGCAACACTGAAGCTTTCTTT. The chain combines TRBV4-3 with TRBJ1-1; TRBD1 matches 9 bases. V was clipped by 1 base and J by 2 bases; unmatched bases: 2. CDR3 length: 15 amino acids. CDR1 and CDR2 (germline): LGHNA, YSLEER.

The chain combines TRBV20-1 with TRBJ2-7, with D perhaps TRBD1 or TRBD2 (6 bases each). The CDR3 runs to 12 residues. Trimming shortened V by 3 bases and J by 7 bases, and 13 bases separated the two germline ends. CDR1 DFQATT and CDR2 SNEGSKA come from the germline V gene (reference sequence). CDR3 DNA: TGCAGTGCTAGTCCGGGGGCGCAAGAGCAGTACTTC. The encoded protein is CSASPGAQEQYF.

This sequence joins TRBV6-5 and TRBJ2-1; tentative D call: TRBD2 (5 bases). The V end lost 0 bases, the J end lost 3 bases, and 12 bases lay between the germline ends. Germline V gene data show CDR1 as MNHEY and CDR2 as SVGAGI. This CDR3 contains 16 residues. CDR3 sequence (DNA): TGTGCCAGCAGTTACTCATCGGGGTCGGGCTACAATGAGCAGTTCTTC. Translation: CASSYSSGSGYNEQFF.

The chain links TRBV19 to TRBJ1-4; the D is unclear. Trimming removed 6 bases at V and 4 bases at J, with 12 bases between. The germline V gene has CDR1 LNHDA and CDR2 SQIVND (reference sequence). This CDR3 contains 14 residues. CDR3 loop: CASRSRTNNEKLFF. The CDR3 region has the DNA TGTGCCAGTAGGAGCCGGACGAATAATGAAAAACTGTTTTTT.